These 18 T cell receptor beta chains share one sample of origin, sequenced in a study of spatial heterogeneity in lung cancer. The time point: sample taken at primary tumor resection. Each CDR3 protein is one row after TCRdb ran MiXCR on the 5' RACE reads. The profile shows some 83,000 distinct CDR3 sequences, around 7.8% of them singletons. The input for sequencing was PBMCs, taken at surgery. These receptors were taken from a male donor with early-stage non-small cell lung cancer.

This clonotype was observed a few times. The chain couples TRBV12-3 or TRBV12-4 to TRBJ1-1; no clear D gene. There are 12 residues in the CDR3. V was clipped by 3 bases and J by 5 bases, with 7 bases between them. The CDR3 bases are TGTGCCAGCAGTTTTTCCTCAACTGAAGCTTTCTTT. This translates into CASSFSSTEAFF.

The chain carries TRBV4-3 and TRBJ2-7; D is perhaps TRBD1 (5 bases). This CDR3 has 15 residues. Germline lookup yields CDR1 LGHNA and CDR2 YSLEER. V was shortened by 0 bases and J by 2 bases, with 11 bases between the two germline ends. CDR3 amino acids: CASSQETGYPYEQYF. CDR3 coding DNA: TGCGCCAGCAGCCAAGAAACAGGCTATCCCTACGAGCAGTACTTC.

CDR3 sequence reads: CATGMGALDGYTF. The DNA of the CDR3 is TGTGCCACCGGGATGGGGGCCTTGGATGGCTACACCTTC. V and J are TRBV6-6 and TRBJ1-2; maybe TRBD1 (6 bases). Trimming shortened V by 10 bases and J by 6 bases, and 18 bases separated the two germline ends. This CDR3 region has 13 residues. Germline lookup yields CDR1 MNHNY and CDR2 SVGAGI (reference sequence).

This clonotype was detected many times. V usage is TRBV11-1 and J usage is TRBJ1-5; D is uncertain. Germline V CDR1 and CDR2: SGHAT, FQDESV (reference sequence). Trimming shortened V by 5 bases and J by 4 bases, and 9 bases separated the two germline ends. The CDR3 covers 13 residues. In DNA, the CDR3 is TGTGCCAGCAGCCTGGGGAGGAATCAGCCCCAGCATTTT. This encodes CASSLGRNQPQHF.

This clonotype came up many times. The chain recombines TRBV12-3 or TRBV12-4 with TRBJ2-1; D not resolved. Trimming left V 3 bases short and J 10 bases short, with 13 bases between. CDR3 length: 13 residues. The CDR3 DNA reads as TGTGCCAGCAGTTTTCCCCTCAGCAGCGAGCAGTTCTTC. As protein: CASSFPLSSEQFF.

V gene TRBV5-1 combines with J gene TRBJ2-5; 14 bases map to TRBD2. This CDR3 is 17 amino acids long. Losses at the gene ends were 7 bases for V and 5 bases for J; bases not matched to a gene: 13. Germline lookup yields CDR1 SGHRS and CDR2 YFSETQ. The chain's CDR3 is CASVLQPGLAGEETQYF. CDR3 bases: TGCGCCAGCGTCCTCCAACCGGGACTAGCGGGAGAGGAGACCCAGTACTTC.

At least ten counts were recorded for this clonotype. The chain has TRBV5-1 and TRBJ1-1; no reliable D call. This CDR3 is 12 amino acids long. Germline V gene lookup returns CDR1 SGHRS and CDR2 YFSETQ. Deletions cut 0 bases from V and 5 bases from J, with 5 bases between. The CDR3 spells CASSLGTTEAFF. The CDR3 bases are TGCGCCAGCAGCTTGGGCACGACTGAAGCTTTCTTT.

The sample holds a few counts of this clonotype. The chain couples TRBV5-1 to TRBJ2-5; D is uncertain. This CDR3 has 12 amino acids. Germline CDR1 reads SGHRS; CDR2 reads YFSETQ. V lost 2 bases, J lost 0 bases, and 2 bases lay in between. The CDR3 DNA reads TGCGCCAGCAGCTTCAACCAAGAGACCCAGTACTTC. As protein: CASSFNQETQYF.

The rearrangement uses TRBV5-1 and TRBJ2-7; D might be TRBD1 (7 bases). Trimming removed 1 base at V and 3 bases at J, with 14 bases between. This CDR3 has 15 residues. Germline V gives CDR1 SGHRS, CDR2 YFSETQ. The CDR3 spells CASSLTGARDYEQYF. For the CDR3, the DNA is TGCGCCAGCAGCTTGACAGGGGCGCGGGACTACGAGCAGTACTTC.

This clonotype has at least ten counts. The chain is built from TRBV5-1 and TRBJ2-7, with D maybe TRBD2 (6 bases). Germline lookup yields CDR1 SGHRS and CDR2 YFSETQ. The V end was cut by 4 bases, the J end by 1 base, with 15 bases between. The CDR3 loop spans 15 amino acids. CDR3 coding DNA: TGCGCCAGCAGCGCGGGTGGCGGGATGTCCTACGAGCAGTACTTC. It specifies CASSAGGGMSYEQYF.

V gene TRBV4-1 combines with J gene TRBJ2-3, with D unresolved. Germline assignment: CDR1 MGHRA and CDR2 YSYEKL. The germline V and J ends were trimmed by 3 bases and 5 bases, with 6 bases remaining between them. This CDR3 region has 12 residues. In DNA form, the CDR3 reads TGCGCCAGCAGCCAGGTCAAAGATACGCAGTATTTT. It translates to CASSQVKDTQYF.

There are many counts of this clonotype. This chain connects TRBV5-1 to TRBJ2-5, with D possibly matching TRBD1 (5 bases). This CDR3 comprises 13 residues. From germline, CDR1 is SGHRS and CDR2 YFSETQ. V was cut by 2 bases and J by 5 bases, with 10 bases left in between. The CDR3 sequence is CASSFRASETQYF. The CDR3 DNA sequence: TGCGCCAGCAGCTTCAGGGCTTCGGAGACCCAGTACTTC.

At least ten counts were recorded for this clonotype. The gene calls are TRBV11-2 and TRBJ1-2; D remains unclear. This CDR3 comprises 19 residues. Between the trimmed V and J ends, which lost 1 base and 0 bases, there was a span of 21 bases. Germline CDR1 is SGHAT and CDR2 is FQNNGV. CDR3 sequence (DNA): TGTGCCAGCAGCTTAGGTCCTGGAAGAGCTACACCAGCTAACTATGGCTACACCTTC. Translated, it gives CASSLGPGRATPANYGYTF.

This clonotype was seen a handful of times. The V and J genes are TRBV7-8 and TRBJ2-5, with 7 bases matching TRBD2. The CDR3 is 15 residues long. Trimming at V came to 0 bases and at J to 3 bases, leaving 4 bases not matched to a gene. Germline V CDR1 and CDR2: SGHVS, FQNEAQ. CDR3 sequence reads: CASSLAGGGEETQYF. The CDR3, as DNA: TGTGCCAGCAGCTTAGCTGGGGGAGGGGAAGAGACCCAGTACTTC. Looking up the rest from reference TRBV7-8 and TRBJ2-5 gives the full variable domain: GAGVSQSPRYKVAKRGQDVALRCDPISGHVSLFWYQQALGQGPEFLTYFQNEAQLDKSGLPSDRFFAERPEGSVSTLKIQRTQQEDSAVYLCASSLAGGGEETQYFGPGTRLLVL.

The table lists this clonotype with many counts. This chain uses TRBV29-1 with TRBJ2-2, with a weak D call TRBD2 (6 bases). The length of the CDR3 is 14 residues. Germline CDR1 and CDR2: SQVTM and ANQGSEA. V lost 6 bases to trimming and J lost 5 bases, with 16 bases between them. Here the CDR3 reads CSVWDSLGTGELFF. The CDR3 nucleotides are TGCAGCGTCTGGGACTCCCTGGGGACCGGGGAGCTGTTTTTT.

The table lists this clonotype with many counts. This chain links TRBV11-1 with TRBJ1-1; 7 bases line up with TRBD1. The CDR3 has 12 residues. Per germline, CDR1 SGHAT and CDR2 FQDESV (reference sequence). V lost 6 bases and J lost 4; bases outside the gene matches: 2. The CDR3 nucleotides are TGTGCCAGCAGACAGGGGAGCACTGAAGCTTTCTTT. It is translated as CASRQGSTEAFF.

This clonotype was seen many times. V gene TRBV11-1 combines with J gene TRBJ2-1; D might be TRBD2 (6 bases). Germline CDR1 reads SGHAT; CDR2 reads FQDESV (reference sequence). Trimming stripped 1 base from V and 0 bases from J, with 10 bases between. The CDR3 has 16 amino acids. The CDR3 DNA is TGTGCCAGCAGCTTAGTACGGGGGAGCTCCTACAATGAGCAGTTCTTC. It codes for CASSLVRGSSYNEQFF.

This clonotype was detected many times. The chain recombines TRBV7-9 with TRBJ1-3, with 7 nucleotides matching TRBD1. Trimming at V came to 6 bases and at J to 0 bases, leaving 5 bases not matched to a gene. The CDR3 runs to 15 residues. Germline CDR1 is SEHNR and CDR2 is FQNEAQ (reference sequence). The CDR3, as DNA: TGTGCCAGCAGTCGTGGGACAGTCTCTGGAAACACCATATATTTT. Translating it yields CASSRGTVSGNTIYF.